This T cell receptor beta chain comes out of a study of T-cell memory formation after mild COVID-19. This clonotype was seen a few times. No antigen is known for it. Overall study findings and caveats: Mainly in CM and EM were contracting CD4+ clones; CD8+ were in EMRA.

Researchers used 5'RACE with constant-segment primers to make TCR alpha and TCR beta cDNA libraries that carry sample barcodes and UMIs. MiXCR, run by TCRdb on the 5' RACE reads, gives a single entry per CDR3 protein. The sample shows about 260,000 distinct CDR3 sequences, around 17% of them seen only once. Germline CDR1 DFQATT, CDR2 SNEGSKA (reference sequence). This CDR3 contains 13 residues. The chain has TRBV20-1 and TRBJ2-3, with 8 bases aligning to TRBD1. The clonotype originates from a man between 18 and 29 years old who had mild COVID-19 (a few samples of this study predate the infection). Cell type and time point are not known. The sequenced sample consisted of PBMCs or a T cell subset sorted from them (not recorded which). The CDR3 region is CSPGTGTKDTQYF. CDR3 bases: TGCAGCCCCGGGACAGGAACAAAAGATACGCAGTATTTT.